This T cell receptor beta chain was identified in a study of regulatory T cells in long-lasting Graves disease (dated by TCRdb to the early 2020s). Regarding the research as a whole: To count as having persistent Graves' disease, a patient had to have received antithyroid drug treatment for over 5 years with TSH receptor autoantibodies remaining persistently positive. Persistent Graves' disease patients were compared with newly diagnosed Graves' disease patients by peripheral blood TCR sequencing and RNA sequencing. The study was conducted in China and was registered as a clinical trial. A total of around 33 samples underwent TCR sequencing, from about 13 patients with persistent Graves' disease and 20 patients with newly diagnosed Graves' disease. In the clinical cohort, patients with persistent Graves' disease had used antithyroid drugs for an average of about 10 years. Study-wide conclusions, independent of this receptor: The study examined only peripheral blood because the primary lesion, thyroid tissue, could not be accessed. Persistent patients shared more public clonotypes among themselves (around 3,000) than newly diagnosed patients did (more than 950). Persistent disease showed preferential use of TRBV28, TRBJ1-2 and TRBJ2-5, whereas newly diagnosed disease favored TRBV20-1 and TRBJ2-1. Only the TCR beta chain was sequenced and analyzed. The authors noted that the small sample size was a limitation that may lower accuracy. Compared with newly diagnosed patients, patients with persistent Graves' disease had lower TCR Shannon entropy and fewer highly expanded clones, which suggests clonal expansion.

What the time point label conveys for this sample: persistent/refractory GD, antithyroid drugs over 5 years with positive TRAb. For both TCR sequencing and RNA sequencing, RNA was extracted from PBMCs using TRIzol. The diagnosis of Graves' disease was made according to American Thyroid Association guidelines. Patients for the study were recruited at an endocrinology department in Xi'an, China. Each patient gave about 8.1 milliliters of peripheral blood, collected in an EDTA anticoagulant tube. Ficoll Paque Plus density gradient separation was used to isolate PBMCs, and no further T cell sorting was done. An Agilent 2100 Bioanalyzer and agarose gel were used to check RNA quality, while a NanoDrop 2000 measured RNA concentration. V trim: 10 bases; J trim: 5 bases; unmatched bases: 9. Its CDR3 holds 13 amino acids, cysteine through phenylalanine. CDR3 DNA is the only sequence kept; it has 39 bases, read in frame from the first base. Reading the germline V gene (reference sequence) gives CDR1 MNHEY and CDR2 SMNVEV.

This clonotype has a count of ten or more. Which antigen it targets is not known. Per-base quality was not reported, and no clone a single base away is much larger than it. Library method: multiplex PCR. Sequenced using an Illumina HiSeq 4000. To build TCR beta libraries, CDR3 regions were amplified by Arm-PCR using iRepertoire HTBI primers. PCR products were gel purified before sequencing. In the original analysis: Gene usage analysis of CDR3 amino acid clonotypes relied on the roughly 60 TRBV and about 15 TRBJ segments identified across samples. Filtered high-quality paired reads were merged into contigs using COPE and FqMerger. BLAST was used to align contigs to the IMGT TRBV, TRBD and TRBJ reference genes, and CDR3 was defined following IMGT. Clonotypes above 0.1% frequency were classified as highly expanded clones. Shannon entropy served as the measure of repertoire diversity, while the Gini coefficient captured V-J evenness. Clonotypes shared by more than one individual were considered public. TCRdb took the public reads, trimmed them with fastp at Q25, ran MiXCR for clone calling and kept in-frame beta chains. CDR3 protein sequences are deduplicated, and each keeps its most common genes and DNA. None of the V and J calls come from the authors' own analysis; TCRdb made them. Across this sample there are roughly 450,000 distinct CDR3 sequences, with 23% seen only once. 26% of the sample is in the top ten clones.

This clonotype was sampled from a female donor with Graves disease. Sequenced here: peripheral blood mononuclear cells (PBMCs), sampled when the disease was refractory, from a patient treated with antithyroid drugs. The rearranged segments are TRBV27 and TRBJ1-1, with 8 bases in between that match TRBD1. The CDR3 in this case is CATAGQGGTEAFF. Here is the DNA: TGTGCCACCGCCGGACAGGGAGGGACTGAAGCTTTCTTT.